Listed below are T cell receptor beta chains from one sample, sequenced in a study of blood T cell repertoires in COVID-19. The data were produced by immunoSEQ multiplex PCR, yet TCRdb's version contains in-frame clones alone and is incomplete. The sample yields around 300,000 clones, roughly 89% seen once. Sequencing input: peripheral blood. The receptors come from a woman in her thirties or forties with COVID-19, enrolled during active disease. Each CDR3 is given with its conserved first and last residue. Fields, in order: J gene, D gene, V gene, clone size, CDR3 protein, CDR3 DNA. D genes are given only for firm matches. The listing skips clone size in some rows; elsewhere it reads once, few, many or a size class.

>TRBJ1-1|.|TRBV4-3|.
CASSQTTAMNTEAFF
TGCGCCAGCAGCCAGACGACAGCTATGAACACTGAAGCTTTCTTT
>TRBJ2-6|.|TRBV28|.
CASSLVADFPGANVLTF
TGTGCCAGCAGTTTGGTGGCCGACTTCCCTGGGGCCAACGTCCTGACTTTC
>TRBJ2-4|.|TRBV6-1|.
CASSEGLGGVFQYF
TGTGCCAGCAGTGAAGGATTAGGCGGGGTCTTTCAGTACTTC
>TRBJ1-1|.|TRBV6-5|.
CASSGRLENTEAFF
TGTGCCAGCTCTGGCCGACTGGAGAACACTGAAGCTTTCTTT
>TRBJ2-3|TRBD2|TRBV15|.
CATSRESGVTDTQYF
TGTGCCACCAGCAGAGAGAGCGGGGTAACAGATACGCAGTATTTT
>TRBJ1-3|TRBD1|TRBV2|few
CASSKGQGHTGNTIYF
TGTGCCAGCAGTAAAGGACAGGGGCACACCGGAAACACCATATATTTT
>TRBJ1-1|TRBD1|TRBV7-8|.
CASSLVTGANTEAFF
TGTGCCAGCAGCTTAGTCACAGGGGCAAACACTGAAGCTTTCTTT
>TRBJ2-2|.|TRBV6-4|.
CASSAEDTNTGELFF
TGTGCCAGCAGTGCCGAGGACACGAACACCGGGGAGCTGTTTTTT
>TRBJ1-1|TRBD1|TRBV11-2|.
CASSLGQGLAGTEAFF
TGTGCCAGCAGCTTAGGACAGGGGCTCGCCGGCACTGAAGCTTTCTTT
>TRBJ2-7|.|TRBV2|.
CASSEVGGVREQYF
TGTGCCAGCAGTGAAGTAGGAGGGGTCCGCGAGCAGTACTTC
>TRBJ1-3|.|TRBV19|.
CASRGGGAGNTIYF
TGTGCCAGTAGGGGCGGGGGTGCTGGAAACACCATATATTTT
>TRBJ2-7|.|TRBV6-6|once
CASRFRDGGNEQYF
TGTGCCAGCAGGTTCCGGGACGGAGGGAACGAGCAGTACTTC
>TRBJ1-1|.|TRBV12-3/TRBV12-4|.
CATLLQEDTEAFF
TGTGCCACCCTGCTGCAAGAGGACACTGAAGCTTTCTTT
>TRBJ1-1|.|TRBV4-1|.
CASSQVGGTEAFF
TGCGCCAGCAGCCAAGTTGGCGGAACTGAAGCTTTCTTT
>TRBJ1-1|.|TRBV9|.
CASSAPENTEAFF
TGTGCCAGCAGCGCGCCAGAGAACACTGAAGCTTTCTTT
>TRBJ1-2|.|TRBV5-6|.
CASSSTDYGYTF
TGTGCCAGCAGCTCGACAGACTATGGCTACACCTTC
>TRBJ1-5|.|TRBV9|.
CASSAIGGVQPQHF
TGTGCCAGCAGCGCGATTGGAGGGGTTCAGCCCCAGCATTTT
>TRBJ2-1|TRBD2|TRBV9|.
CASSVGASGWDEQFF
TGTGCCAGCAGCGTAGGGGCTAGCGGTTGGGATGAGCAGTTCTTC
>TRBJ2-3|TRBD1|TRBV24-1|.
CATSDGEGAAETDTQYF
TGTGCCACCAGTGATGGTGAGGGGGCGGCGGAGACAGATACGCAGTATTTT
>TRBJ2-3|TRBD1|TRBV20-1|.
CSASFGPTGEDTQYF
TGCAGTGCTAGTTTCGGCCCTACAGGGGAAGATACGCAGTATTTT
>TRBJ2-1|TRBD2|TRBV6-1|.
CASREAGGPWGINEQFF
TGTGCCAGCAGGGAAGCGGGGGGGCCGTGGGGCATAAATGAGCAGTTCTTC
>TRBJ2-7|TRBD2|TRBV28|.
CASSRGLAVTSYEQYF
TGTGCCAGCAGTCGCGGACTAGCGGTGACCTCCTACGAGCAGTACTTC
>TRBJ2-7|TRBD1|TRBV28|.
CASRGQASYEQYF
TGTGCCAGCAGGGGACAGGCGTCCTACGAGCAGTACTTC
>TRBJ2-2|.|TRBV14|.
CASSQTLTGELFF
TGTGCCAGCAGCCAAACATTGACCGGGGAGCTGTTTTTT
>TRBJ2-7|TRBD1|TRBV7-2|.
CASSPLDRGEYEQYF
TGTGCCAGCAGCCCCCTTGACAGGGGGGAGTACGAGCAGTACTTC
>TRBJ1-5|.|TRBV2|.
CASSAPQGSGGRSNQPQHF
TGTGCCAGCAGTGCTCCGCAAGGCTCAGGAGGACGTAGCAATCAGCCCCAGCATTTT
>TRBJ1-1|.|TRBV29-1|.
CSVENGGNTEAFF
TGCAGCGTTGAAAACGGGGGGAACACTGAAGCTTTCTTT
>TRBJ1-2|.|TRBV6-2/TRBV6-3|.
CASSYSSLMSYGYTF
TGTGCCAGCAGTTACTCGAGCCTGATGAGCTATGGCTACACCTTC
>TRBJ2-2|.|TRBV19|.
CASSIPTFTGELFF
TGTGCCAGTAGTATCCCGACTTTTACCGGGGAGCTGTTTTTT
>TRBJ1-1|.|TRBV11-3|.
CASSLRSGNTEAFF
TGTGCCAGCAGCTTACGCTCGGGGAACACTGAAGCTTTCTTT
>TRBJ2-1|TRBD1|TRBV7-3|.
CASSPQGQGDNEQFF
TGTGCCAGCAGCCCCCAGGGACAGGGGGACAATGAGCAGTTCTTC
>TRBJ1-2|.|TRBV5-1|once
CASSLEGRSTGVGYTF
TGCGCCAGCAGTTTGGAGGGCCGGTCGACAGGAGTAGGCTACACCTTC
>TRBJ1-6|.|TRBV19|.
CASERGSSYNSPLHF
TGTGCCAGTGAACGAGGCAGCTCCTATAATTCACCCCTCCACTTT
>TRBJ2-7|TRBD1|TRBV28|.
CARYRGDSYEQYF
TGTGCCAGGTACAGGGGGGACTCCTACGAGCAGTACTTC
>TRBJ1-5|.|TRBV2|.
CASEGPGNQPQHF
TGTGCCAGCGAGGGCCCGGGGAATCAGCCCCAGCATTTT
>TRBJ2-2|TRBD1|TRBV10-3|.
CAISEGLGGRPGELFF
TGTGCCATCAGTGAGGGCTTAGGGGGCCGACCCGGGGAGCTGTTTTTT
>TRBJ2-3|.|TRBV30|.
CAWSPGVLTDTQYF
TGTGCCTGGAGTCCGGGAGTGCTCACAGATACGCAGTATTTT
>TRBJ1-5|.|TRBV30|.
CAWSPGALNQPQHF
TGTGCCTGGAGTCCTGGGGCCTTGAATCAGCCCCAGCATTTT
>TRBJ1-3|.|TRBV5-8|.
CASNPLPGHGDSGNTIYF
TGTGCCAGCAACCCCCTCCCGGGACATGGGGACTCTGGAAACACCATATATTTT
>TRBJ2-7|TRBD2|TRBV6-2/TRBV6-3|once
CASSYPAMGLADSYEQYF
TGTGCCAGCAGTTACCCTGCGATGGGACTAGCGGACTCCTACGAGCAGTACTTC
>TRBJ2-7|.|TRBV30|.
CAWSPPPGHPYEQYF
TGTGCCTGGAGTCCGCCCCCGGGACACCCCTACGAGCAGTACTTC
>TRBJ2-3|.|TRBV3-1/TRBV3-2|.
CASSRSGTDTQYF
TGTGCCAGCAGCCGCTCGGGCACAGATACGCAGTATTTT
>TRBJ2-6|.|TRBV7-2|.
CASSWKGSGGANVLTF
TGTGCCAGCAGCTGGAAGGGGTCCGGTGGGGCCAACGTCCTGACTTTC
>TRBJ1-1|.|TRBV18|.
CASSPGGFPEAFF
TGTGCCAGCTCACCGGGCGGGTTTCCTGAAGCTTTCTTT
>TRBJ2-1|TRBD1|TRBV9|.
CASSPRAGGNEQFF
TGTGCCAGCAGCCCTCGGGCAGGGGGCAATGAGCAGTTCTTC
>TRBJ1-1|TRBD1|TRBV7-2|few
CASSLGLRTGGFTEAFF
TGTGCCAGCAGCTTAGGGTTACGGACAGGGGGCTTCACTGAAGCTTTCTTT
>TRBJ2-1|TRBD2|TRBV6-2/TRBV6-3|many
CASSGLAHNEQFF
TGTGCCAGCAGTGGACTAGCGCACAATGAGCAGTTCTTC
>TRBJ1-1|.|TRBV7-2|.
CASSAHGTRNTEAFF
TGTGCCAGCAGCGCACATGGGACACGGAACACTGAAGCTTTCTTT
>TRBJ2-1|TRBD2|TRBV3-1/TRBV3-2|.
CASSQVLAGGREQFF
TGTGCCAGCAGCCAAGTACTAGCGGGGGGGCGTGAGCAGTTCTTC
>TRBJ1-3|.|TRBV4-2|.
CASSQRANSGNTIYF
TGTGCCAGCAGCCAGAGGGCTAACTCTGGAAACACCATATATTTT
>TRBJ1-5|.|TRBV27|.
CASSFDGPGSNQPQHF
TGTGCCAGCAGTTTTGATGGGCCAGGGAGCAATCAGCCCCAGCATTTT
>TRBJ2-7|TRBD2|TRBV7-9|.
CASSPAGAGYEQYF
TGTGCCAGCAGCCCAGCGGGAGCGGGGTACGAGCAGTACTTC
>TRBJ2-7|TRBD1|TRBV2|.
CASSGTGSYEQYF
TGTGCCAGCAGTGGGACAGGGAGTTACGAGCAGTACTTC